The next 12 T cell receptor beta chains were all read from a single sample in a study of OX40 agonist ivuxolimab in advanced cancers. Sequenced by immunoSEQ multiplex PCR; TCRdb stores in-frame clones only, minus some. The sample lists 55,000 to 70,000 clones; approximately 87% were seen once. The sequenced sample was CD4+ or CD8+ T cells sorted from blood, obtained in a trial of the OX40 agonist ivuxolimab. The source of these receptors is an adult with an advanced solid tumor such as melanoma, head and neck, liver or kidney cancer.

A few counts support this clone. The chain uses TRBV6-5 and TRBJ1-1; D remains unclear. The CDR3 length is 16 residues. The V gene's germline CDR1 is MNHEY and CDR2 SVGAGI. The V and J ends lost 8 bases and 3 bases respectively, with 22 bases between them. The CDR3 loop is CASGSRQRGFDTEAFF. The CDR3 DNA follows: TGTGCCAGCGGTTCTCGGCAGCGAGGGTTCGACACTGAAGCTTTCTTT.

This chain joins TRBV7-6 and TRBJ1-1, with a possible D match to TRBD1 (6 bases). Germline CDR1 SGHVS, CDR2 FNYEAQ. V was cut by 5 bases and J by 4 bases, with 17 bases left in between. This CDR3 contains 15 residues. As DNA, the CDR3 is TGTGCCAGCAGCGAGGGGCCAGGGGTTAGCACTGAAGCTTTCTTT. Its protein product is CASSEGPGVSTEAFF.

V and J are TRBV2 and TRBJ2-5; no clear D. V was pared by 6 bases and J by 0 bases, with 2 bases between. CDR1 and CDR2 (germline): SNHLY, FYNNEI. The CDR3 has 11 residues. The DNA for the CDR3 is TGTGCCAGCAGATACCAAGAGACCCAGTACTTC. Translated, it gives CASRYQETQYF. The variable domain in full, with the rest retrieved from reference TRBV2 and TRBJ2-5, is EPEVTQTPSHQVTQMGQEVILRCVPISNHLYFYWYRQILGQKVEFLVSFYNNEISEKSEIFDDQFSVERPDGSNFTLKIRSTKLEDSAMYFCASRYQETQYFGPGTRLLVL.

This sequence joins TRBV19 and TRBJ2-5; D could derive from TRBD1 or TRBD2 (6 bases each). This CDR3 is 16 amino acids long. Germline values: CDR1 LNHDA, CDR2 SQIVND (reference sequence). Trimming shortened V by 9 bases and J by 4 bases, and 24 bases separated the two germline ends. The CDR3 region has the DNA TGTGCCAGCAAAAGTTCGGTGGTTGGAGGGGGAGAGACCCAGTACTTC. Protein: CASKSSVVGGGETQYF.

The chain couples TRBV6-6 to TRBJ2-5; perhaps TRBD1 as D (6 bases). V lost 6 bases to trimming and J lost 3 bases, with 11 bases between them. The CDR3 length is 13 residues. CDR1 MNHNY and CDR2 SVGAGI come from the germline V gene (reference sequence). The CDR3, as DNA: TGTGCCAGCAGCTCACAGGGTGAAGAGACCCAGTACTTC. Its protein product is CASSSQGEETQYF.

The chain has TRBV5-1 and TRBJ1-5; D unclear. CDR3 length: 15 amino acids. With 0 bases removed from V and 5 bases from J, the gap between germline ends came to 12 bases. Germline V gene sequence: CDR1 SGHRS, CDR2 YFSETQ. CDR3 sequence reads: CASSLESGQHQPQHF. For the CDR3, the DNA is TGCGCCAGCAGCTTGGAGTCTGGGCAGCATCAGCCCCAGCATTTT.

The chain is built from TRBV11-3 and TRBJ2-2; TRBD2 might be the D (5 bases). Trimming stripped 4 bases from V and 7 bases from J, with 10 bases between. The CDR3 loop spans 13 amino acids. Germline CDR1 is SGHNT and CDR2 is YENEEA. Here the CDR3 DNA reads TGTGCCAGCAGCTCCTTCGGGGACGGGGAGCTGTTTTTT. Amino acids: CASSSFGDGELFF.

The V gene is TRBV7-8, the J gene TRBJ2-7, with D unclear. The V end lost 4 bases, the J end lost 3 bases, and 13 bases lay between the germline ends. CDR1 and CDR2 (germline): SGHVS, FQNEAQ. The CDR3 is 14 amino acids. The DNA for the CDR3 is TGTGCCAGCAGCTGGTATTCCGGAAGCTACGAGCAGTACTTC. Translating gives CASSWYSGSYEQYF.

This clone was recorded only once. The junction differs from germline at one of its ends, possibly a read error. The V and J genes are TRBV5-1 and TRBJ1-1, with a weak D call TRBD1 (6 bases). CDR3 length: 15 residues. In germline, CDR1 is SGHRS, CDR2 YFSETQ. CDR3 amino acids: CASKLQGPMNTEAFF. CDR3 bases: TGTGCCAGCAAGTTACAGGGTCCCATGAACACTGAAGCTTTCTTT.

The V call is TRBV5-1, the J call TRBJ1-1, with D possibly being TRBD1 (6 bases). The germline V gene has CDR1 SGHRS and CDR2 YFSETQ. V lost 7 bases to trimming and J lost 4 bases, with 20 bases between them. The CDR3 is 15 residues long. CDR3 nucleotide sequence: TGCGCCAGCCACAGTAGTCCCCAGGGGAGCACTGAAGCTTTCTTT. Encoded protein: CASHSSPQGSTEAFF.

This chain links TRBV6-1 with TRBJ2-7; tentative D call: TRBD1 (6 bases). In germline, CDR1 is MNHNS, CDR2 SASEGT. This CDR3 is built from 12 residues. V lost 6 bases and J lost 12, with 18 bases in between. CDR3 residues: CASSYLAGEWYF. The CDR3 DNA reads TGTGCCAGCAGCTACCTGGCAGGGGAGTGGTACTTC.

The rearrangement uses TRBV19 and TRBJ1-5, with a weak D call TRBD1 (6 bases). V dropped 4 bases and J dropped 0 bases, with 10 bases sitting between them. In germline, CDR1 is LNHDA, CDR2 SQIVND (reference sequence). This CDR3 has 15 residues. The CDR3: CASSTGDHSNQPQHF. The CDR3 region has the DNA TGTGCCAGTAGTACAGGGGATCATAGCAATCAGCCCCAGCATTTT. Combining the CDR3 with reference TRBV19 and TRBJ1-5 gives the whole variable domain DGGITQSPKYLFRKEGQNVTLSCEQNLNHDAMYWYRQDPGQGLRLIYYSQIVNDFQKGDIAEGYSVSREKKESFPLTVTSAQKNPTAFYLCASSTGDHSNQPQHFGDGTRLSIL.